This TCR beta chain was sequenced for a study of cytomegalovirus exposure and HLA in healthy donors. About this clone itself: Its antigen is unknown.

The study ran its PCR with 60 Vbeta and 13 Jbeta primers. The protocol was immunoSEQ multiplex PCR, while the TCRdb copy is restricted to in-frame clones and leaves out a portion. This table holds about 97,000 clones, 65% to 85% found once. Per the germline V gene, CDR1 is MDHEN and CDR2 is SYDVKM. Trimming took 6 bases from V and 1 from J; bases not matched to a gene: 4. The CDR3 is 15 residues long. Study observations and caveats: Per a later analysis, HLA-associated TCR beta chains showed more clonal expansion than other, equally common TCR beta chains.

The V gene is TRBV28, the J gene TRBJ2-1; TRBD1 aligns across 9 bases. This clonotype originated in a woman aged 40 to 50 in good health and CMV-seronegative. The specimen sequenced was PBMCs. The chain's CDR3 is CASRGQGVSYNEQFF. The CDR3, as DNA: TGTGCCAGCAGGGGACAGGGTGTTTCCTACAATGAGCAGTTCTTC. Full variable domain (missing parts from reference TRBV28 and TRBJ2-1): DVKVTQSSRYLVKRTGEKVFLECVQDMDHENMFWYRQDPGLGLRLIYFSYDVKMKEKGDIPEGYSVSREKKERFSLILESASTNQTSMYLCASRGQGVSYNEQFFGPGTRLTVL.